This entry describes one T cell receptor beta chain. Authors' data handling: By means of reference gene primer amplification, nucleated cell counts were estimated. Some clones are missing from TCRdb's copy, which holds only in-frame ones; the method was immunoSEQ multiplex PCR. V, J and clone size reflect that table, while D and trimming were determined from the DNA. The data contain some 240,000 clones, about four fifths of them seen just once; the ten biggest clones take up roughly a tenth. The sample belongs to a study of blood T cell repertoires in COVID-19. The germline CDR1 and CDR2 sequences are KGHSH and LQKENI. The CDR3 totals 15 residues. V shed 3 bases and J shed 2 bases, with 11 bases lying between them.

The rearrangement links TRBV18 to TRBJ1-3; D perhaps matches TRBD1 (5 bases). Sequences were obtained from peripheral blood. The receptor was derived from a woman of 80 years or more with acute or convalescent COVID-19. The CDR3 DNA sequence: TGTGCCAGCTCACCTTTAGGACATACTGGAAACACCATATATTTT. Translated, it gives CASSPLGHTGNTIYF.